This T cell receptor (beta chain) came from a study of cytomegalovirus exposure and HLA in healthy donors. Primers included in the PCR were 60 Vbeta and 13 Jbeta primers. Clones were sequenced by immunoSEQ multiplex PCR, and TCRdb holds only the in-frame ones, with some missing. The table has tens of thousands of clones, just under 80% seen once. This clonotype originated in a woman aged 40 to 50 in good health and CMV-seronegative. Sequencing was carried out using PBMCs.

CDR3 bases: TGTGCCAGCAGCTTAAGAGCCCAAGTAAACACTGAAGCTTTCTTT. This codes for CASSLRAQVNTEAFF. This chain links TRBV7-3 with TRBJ1-1; D is undetermined. CDR1 and CDR2 (germline): SGHTA, FQGTGA. Trimming pared 1 base from V and 2 bases from J, leaving 11 bases between. The CDR3 sequence is 15 residues long.